This TCR beta chain was sequenced during a study of cytomegalovirus exposure and HLA in healthy donors. This CDR3 is 15 amino acids long. In germline, CDR1 is SGHDN, CDR2 FVKESK. With 8 bases removed from V and 6 bases from J, the gap between germline ends came to 20 bases. PCR was performed using 60 Vbeta and 13 Jbeta primers. The protocol was immunoSEQ multiplex PCR, while the TCRdb copy is restricted to in-frame clones and leaves out a portion. The sample yields under 200,000 clones, 75% to 85% seen once. The source is a woman in her forties or fifties in good health and CMV-seronegative. The sequenced sample consisted of PBMCs. The chain is built from TRBV14 and TRBJ2-1; weak D call: TRBD2 (7 bases). The CDR3 nucleotides are TGTGCCAGCCACCCGGGGGGCGGGGGTACCAATGAGCAGTTCTTC. It yields the protein CASHPGGGGTNEQFF.